The 4 T cell receptor beta chains given below trace back to one sample, sequenced in a study of T cell changes during pregnancy in multiple sclerosis. Measured with immunoSEQ multiplex PCR; TCRdb has only the in-frame clones, and not every one. Counted here are 88,000 or so clones, roughly nine tenths occurring once; the ten biggest clones make up less than 3%. This specimen consisted of peripheral blood, obtained before pregnancy. The receptors stem from a female donor with multiple sclerosis, enrolled in a pregnancy study.

The genes are TRBV7-9 and TRBJ2-7, with D tentatively TRBD1 (6 bases). The V gene lost 4 bases and the J gene lost 4 bases, with 14 bases spanning the gap. CDR1 and CDR2 (germline): SEHNR, FQNEAQ (reference sequence). The CDR3 length is 14 residues. CDR3 nucleotide sequence: TGTGCCAGCAGCTCCGGGACAAGTCGGTACGAGCAGTACTTC. This codes for CASSSGTSRYEQYF.

The chain has TRBV6-4 and TRBJ2-1, with TRBD2 matching over 8 bases. The CDR3 totals 13 residues. Germline CDR1 and CDR2: MRHNA and SNTAGT. V was clipped by 2 bases and J by 10 bases; unmatched bases: 4. The CDR3 sequence: CASSDLTSGEQFF. The CDR3, as DNA: TGTGCCAGCAGTGACCTTACTAGCGGAGAGCAGTTCTTC.

This clone has a single count. The CDR3 loop reads CASSSYGRETYEQYF. In DNA, the CDR3 is TGTGCCAGTAGTAGTTACGGGAGGGAGACCTACGAGCAGTACTTC. This sequence joins TRBV19 and TRBJ2-7; 8 bases fit TRBD2. Germline CDR1 is LNHDA and CDR2 is SQIVND (reference sequence). This CDR3 comprises 15 residues. The J segment lost 2 bases and the V segment lost 4 bases, leaving 7 bases of the junction unmatched.

V gene TRBV7-2 combines with J gene TRBJ2-7, with TRBD2 matching 10 bases. CDR3 length: 15 residues. Germline V lookup: CDR1 SGHTA, CDR2 FQGNSA. Losses at the gene ends were 3 bases for V and 3 bases for J; bases not matched to a gene: 5. CDR3: CASSFIVAGGYEQYF. In nucleotides, the CDR3 is TGTGCCAGCAGCTTTATTGTAGCGGGGGGCTACGAGCAGTACTTC.